The 15 T cell receptor beta chains listed next were all sequenced from one sample in a study of blood T cell repertoires in COVID-19. Data came from immunoSEQ multiplex PCR; TCRdb stores just in-frame clones and leaves some out. The profile shows fewer than 85,000 clones, 85% to 90% of them singletons. The material sequenced was peripheral blood. The source is an elderly man with acute or convalescent COVID-19.

The V gene is TRBV6-5, the J gene TRBJ1-1; tentative D call: TRBD1 (6 bases). V was trimmed by 2 bases and J by 5 bases, leaving 15 bases between them. The CDR3 loop spans 15 amino acids. Per the germline V gene, CDR1 is MNHEY and CDR2 is SVGAGI. For the CDR3, the DNA is TGTGCCAGCAGTTACAAGGCAGGGGTGGGGACTGAAGCTTTCTTT. Protein: CASSYKAGVGTEAFF.

The chain is built from TRBV18 and TRBJ2-5; perhaps TRBD2 as D (6 bases). V shed 1 base and J shed 5 bases, with 11 bases lying between them. The length of the CDR3 is 14 residues. CDR1 KGHSH and CDR2 LQKENI come from the germline V gene. For the CDR3, the DNA is TGTGCCAGCTCACCACTGGCGGGACTTGAGACCCAGTACTTC. It yields the protein CASSPLAGLETQYF. Full variable domain (missing parts from reference TRBV18 and TRBJ2-5): NAGVMQNPRHLVRRRGQEARLRCSPMKGHSHVYWYRQLPEEGLKFMVYLQKENIIDESGMPKERFSAEFPKEGPSILRIQQVVRGDSAAYFCASSPLAGLETQYFGPGTRLLVL.

The chain recombines TRBV6-2 or TRBV6-3 with TRBJ1-1, with a weak D call TRBD1 (5 bases). Germline V gene sequence: CDR1 MNHEY, CDR2 SVGEGT. Trimming took off 0 bases at V and 11 bases at J, with 10 bases between the two ends. The CDR3 has 12 residues. As DNA, the CDR3 is TGTGCCAGCAGTTACTCGGTCAGGGTTGCTTTCTTT. It translates to CASSYSVRVAFF.

This chain uses TRBV5-6 with TRBJ2-7, with 9 bases matching TRBD2. The CDR3 sequence is 14 residues long. Germline assignment: CDR1 SGHDT and CDR2 YYEEEE. The V segment lost 4 bases and the J segment 1 base; nucleotides outside the gene matches: 3. This CDR3 is CASSGSGRSYEQYF. The CDR3 DNA reads as TGTGCCAGCAGCGGGAGCGGGAGGTCCTACGAGCAGTACTTC. Drawing the rest from reference TRBV5-6 and TRBJ2-7, the complete variable domain is DAGVTQSPTHLIKTRGQQVTLRCSPKSGHDTVSWYQQALGQGPQFIFQYYEEEERQRGNFPDRFSGHQFPNYSSELNVNALLLGDSALYLCASSGSGRSYEQYFGPGTRLTVT.

CDR3 sequence reads: CASSINGFNEKLFF. The CDR3 coding sequence is TGTGCCAGCAGTATCAACGGGTTTAATGAAAAACTGTTTTTT. The V and J genes are TRBV5-5 and TRBJ1-4, with D unresolved. CDR3 length: 14 residues. Germline V gene data show CDR1 as SGHKS and CDR2 as YYEKEE (reference sequence). V shed 5 bases and J shed 4 bases, with 12 bases lying between them.

The gene calls are TRBV2 and TRBJ2-7, with a weak D call TRBD2 (5 bases). The CDR3 contains 14 residues. Germline V gene data show CDR1 as SNHLY and CDR2 as FYNNEI. Trimming pared 5 bases from V and 2 bases from J, leaving 13 bases between. CDR3 sequence reads: CASSQLGVPYEQYF. The CDR3 DNA reads TGTGCCAGCAGTCAGTTGGGAGTTCCCTACGAGCAGTACTTC. Full variable domain (outside the CDR3, taken from reference TRBV2 and TRBJ2-7): EPEVTQTPSHQVTQMGQEVILRCVPISNHLYFYWYRQILGQKVEFLVSFYNNEISEKSEIFDDQFSVERPDGSNFTLKIRSTKLEDSAMYFCASSQLGVPYEQYFGPGTRLTVT.

In its sample, this clone was seen a few times. The CDR3 DNA reads as TGTGCCAGCAGCTTGGCCACAGGAGGGAATTCACCCCTCCACTTT. This sequence encodes CASSLATGGNSPLHF. This chain connects TRBV5-6 to TRBJ1-6; D may be TRBD1 (5 bases). Trimming removed 0 bases at V and 7 bases at J, with 11 bases between. The germline CDR1 and CDR2 sequences are SGHDT and YYEEEE. The CDR3 runs to 15 residues.

Concerning this clone itself: Other DNA sequences in this specimen translate into the identical CDR3. V gene TRBV27 combines with J gene TRBJ2-7; a weak D match, TRBD1 (6 bases). In germline, CDR1 is MNHEY, CDR2 SMNVEV (reference sequence). V was shortened by 2 bases and J by 3 bases, with 11 bases between the two germline ends. CDR3 length equals 14 residues. CDR3 residues: CASSLIGQSYEQYF. The CDR3 DNA sequence: TGTGCCAGCAGTTTAATCGGACAGAGCTACGAGCAGTACTTC.

The CDR3 DNA reads TGTGCCAGCAGCCAATCGGGGCAAGAGACCCAGTACTTC. This translates into CASSQSGQETQYF. This chain joins TRBV7-9 and TRBJ2-5; D may be TRBD2 (5 bases). The CDR3 contains 13 residues. Germline V lookup: CDR1 SEHNR, CDR2 FQNEAQ (reference sequence). Deletions cut 5 bases from V and 2 bases from J, with 9 bases between.

The V gene is TRBV28, the J gene TRBJ2-7, with 8 positions matching TRBD1. With V trimmed by 2 bases and J by 0 bases, 6 bases remained unmatched. Germline V gene sequence: CDR1 MDHEN, CDR2 SYDVKM. The CDR3 is 16 amino acids. The DNA for the CDR3 is TGTGCCAGCAGTTTACCCGGGACAGGAAGCTCCTACGAGCAGTACTTC. Amino acids: CASSLPGTGSSYEQYF.

This clone was counted once. The chain couples TRBV5-1 to TRBJ1-1; 9 bases fit TRBD1. J gave up 10 bases and V 4 bases, and 11 bases lay outside the gene matches. The CDR3 is 14 amino acids. Germline CDR1 and CDR2: SGHRS and YFSETQ. The chain's CDR3 is CASSAQLPGQGAFF. The CDR3 coding sequence is TGCGCCAGCAGCGCCCAACTCCCGGGACAGGGAGCTTTCTTT.

The chain couples TRBV7-6 to TRBJ2-2, with 7 bases aligning to TRBD1. V lost 5 bases, J lost 4 bases, and 1 base stayed unmatched. Germline CDR1 SGHVS, CDR2 FNYEAQ. The CDR3 is made up of 13 amino acids. The CDR3 is CASSKGATGELFF. CDR3 coding DNA: TGTGCCAGCAGCAAGGGGGCCACCGGGGAGCTGTTTTTT.

This clone was detected a few times. The J gene is TRBJ1-1, the V gene TRBV18; weak D call: TRBD1 (6 bases). Germline V gives CDR1 KGHSH, CDR2 LQKENI. V was clipped by 6 bases and J by 1 base, with 21 bases between them. The CDR3 has 17 residues. The CDR3 sequence is CASSPTKGTQGNTEAFF. CDR3 coding DNA: TGTGCCAGCTCTCCCACCAAGGGGACACAAGGGAACACTGAAGCTTTCTTT.

This chain joins TRBV29-1 and TRBJ2-1; 9 bases map to TRBD2. The V segment lost 8 bases and the J segment 12 bases; nucleotides outside the gene matches: 17. Germline CDR1 reads SQVTM; CDR2 reads ANQGSEA. The CDR3 is 14 amino acids. The CDR3 coding sequence is TGCAGCCTTTCCGGCGGGGGGGACACATTTGTGCAGTTCTTC. It codes for CSLSGGGDTFVQFF.

The chain is built from TRBV4-1 and TRBJ2-5; possibly TRBD2 for D (5 bases). Germline V lookup: CDR1 MGHRA, CDR2 YSYEKL. Between the trimmed V and J ends, which lost 4 bases and 0 bases, there was a span of 18 bases. There are 17 residues in the CDR3. Written as DNA, the CDR3 is TGCGCCAGCAGCCTCCCTAGCAGAGAACTAAACCAAGAGACCCAGTACTTC. Protein: CASSLPSRELNQETQYF.